These 16 T cell receptor beta chains were sequenced from one sample in a study of T cell responses to AZD1222 COVID-19 vaccine. Only in-frame clones appear in the TCRdb table, and some are missing; sequencing was by immunoSEQ multiplex PCR. Counted here are about 170,000 clones, 90% occurring once; the ten biggest clones make up 3.5% to 5.5%. The sequencing here drew on peripheral blood, taken 28 days after the second dose of the MenACWY control vaccine. Every receptor here comes from an adult who received the MenACWY meningococcal vaccine as a control.

The chain links TRBV27 to TRBJ2-2, with D possibly being TRBD1 (6 bases). There are 16 residues in the CDR3. CDR1 and CDR2 from the germline V gene are MNHEY and SMNVEV (reference sequence). Trimming stripped 8 bases from V and 5 bases from J, with 21 bases between. For the CDR3, the DNA is TGTGCCAGCTCCCAGGCAAGATTAAGGGGGACCGGGGAGCTGTTTTTT. It yields the protein CASSQARLRGTGELFF.

The CDR3 DNA is TGTGCCAGCGCCCCGGGGTCCGTGGTGACGGAGCAGTTCTTC. Its protein product is CASAPGSVVTEQFF. The chain is built from TRBV6-5 and TRBJ2-1; D is possibly TRBD2 (5 bases). This CDR3 region has 14 residues. The V end lost 8 bases, the J end lost 10 bases, and 21 bases lay between the germline ends. Germline V gives CDR1 MNHEY, CDR2 SVGAGI.

The chain joins TRBV28 to TRBJ2-5; a weak D match, TRBD1 (6 bases). The CDR3 spans 16 residues. Per the germline V gene, CDR1 is MDHEN and CDR2 is SYDVKM. The V gene lost 4 bases and the J gene lost 2 bases, with 17 bases spanning the gap. The DNA of the CDR3 is TGTGCCAGCAGTTCCCCCGGGACACCGAGGCAAGAGACCCAGTACTTC. It yields the protein CASSSPGTPRQETQYF.

In the case of this clone: This sample also contains other DNA sequences that code for the same CDR3. The rearrangement joins TRBV7-9 to TRBJ1-1; 7 positions agree with TRBD1. This CDR3 spans 13 amino acids. Germline loops: CDR1 SEHNR, CDR2 FQNEAQ (reference sequence). V was pared by 2 bases and J by 3 bases, with 0 bases of the junction left unmatched. The DNA for the CDR3 is TGTGCCAGCAGCTTACAGGGGGACACTGAAGCTTTCTTT. It codes for CASSLQGDTEAFF.

The V and J genes are TRBV27 and TRBJ1-1; possibly TRBD1 for D (5 bases). CDR1 and CDR2 from the germline V gene are MNHEY and SMNVEV (reference sequence). Trimming removed 2 bases from V and 4 bases from J, with 17 bases in between. The CDR3 runs 16 residues. CDR3 nucleotide sequence: TGTGCCAGCAGTTTAATCGCAGGGAAGGGGAGCACTGAAGCTTTCTTT. This codes for CASSLIAGKGSTEAFF.

V and J are TRBV4-3 and TRBJ2-2; TRBD1 is a possible D gene (6 bases). The CDR3 extends over 16 amino acids. Germline V gene lookup returns CDR1 LGHNA and CDR2 YSLEER. Trimming left V 0 bases short and J 5 bases short, with 13 bases between. The CDR3: CASSQEAGARTGELFF. In DNA, the CDR3 is TGCGCCAGCAGCCAAGAGGCAGGGGCGAGGACCGGGGAGCTGTTTTTT.

This chain connects TRBV9 to TRBJ2-1, with 10 positions matching TRBD2. V lost 2 bases to trimming and J lost 9 bases; unmatched junction nucleotides: 11. The CDR3 has 16 residues. Germline loops: CDR1 SGDLS, CDR2 YYNGEE. DNA for the CDR3: TGTGCCAGCAGCGTTTCTAGCGGGAGAGTCCATATTGAGCAGTTCTTC. It encodes CASSVSSGRVHIEQFF.

This clone was seen a handful of times. This chain uses TRBV4-3 with TRBJ2-1; a possible D gene is TRBD1 (5 bases). This CDR3 comprises 14 residues. Germline CDR1 reads LGHNA; CDR2 reads YSLEER. Trimming removed 5 bases at V and 4 bases at J, with 12 bases between. CDR3 sequence: CASSSPTVYNEQFF. Written as DNA, the CDR3 is TGCGCCAGCAGCAGCCCGACAGTTTACAATGAGCAGTTCTTC.

The chain joins TRBV14 to TRBJ1-1, with D hard to call. There are 13 residues in the CDR3. The germline V gene encodes CDR1 SGHDN and CDR2 FVKESK. V gave up 0 bases and J gave up 5 bases, with 7 bases separating them. For the CDR3, the DNA is TGTGCCAGCAGCCAAGAATTAAGAACTGAAGCTTTCTTT. Its protein product is CASSQELRTEAFF.

The chain uses TRBV20-1 and TRBJ1-4; D uncertain. Trimming pared 3 bases from V and 5 bases from J, leaving 4 bases between. The CDR3 sequence is 11 residues long. CDR1 is DFQATT and CDR2 is SNEGSKA in the germline V gene (reference sequence). The CDR3, as DNA: TGCAGTGCTAGCTCCAATGAAAAACTGTTTTTT. Its translation: CSASSNEKLFF.

This chain links TRBV5-5 with TRBJ2-7; possible D gene TRBD1, 6 bases. V was pared by 4 bases and J by 6 bases, with 14 bases between. Germline assignment: CDR1 SGHKS and CDR2 YYEKEE (reference sequence). CDR3 length: 13 residues. Here the CDR3 DNA reads TGTGCCAGCAGCCAGACAGGACCCAGCGAGCAGTACTTC. It yields the protein CASSQTGPSEQYF.

The chain couples TRBV10-3 to TRBJ2-7; D gene unclear. V was clipped by 3 bases and J by 2 bases, with 5 bases between them. This CDR3 contains 12 residues. Germline CDR1 and CDR2: ENHRY and SYGVKD. The CDR3 protein is CAISDLAYEQYF. The CDR3 region has the DNA TGTGCCATCAGTGATTTGGCCTACGAGCAGTACTTC.

V gene TRBV25-1 combines with J gene TRBJ2-5, with D possibly matching TRBD2 (6 bases). Trimming took off 2 bases at V and 1 base at J, with 11 bases between the two ends. Germline CDR1 reads MGHDK; CDR2 reads SYGVNS. The CDR3 is 15 amino acids. The CDR3 region has the DNA TGTGCCAGCAGTGAAGGGGGAGGTCTCCAAGAGACCCAGTACTTC. This translates into CASSEGGGLQETQYF.

The rearrangement joins TRBV5-6 to TRBJ1-3, with D possibly TRBD1 on 5 matching bases. Germline V lookup: CDR1 SGHDT, CDR2 YYEEEE. This CDR3 comprises 14 residues. Trimming removed 3 bases at V and 0 bases at J, with 7 bases between. CDR3 protein: CASSWDSSGNTIYF. The CDR3 DNA is TGTGCCAGCAGCTGGGACTCCTCTGGAAACACCATATATTTT.

The chain employs TRBV3-1 (or the pseudogene TRBV3-2) and TRBJ1-1, with D uncertain. Germline CDR1 and CDR2: LGHDT and YNNKEL (reference sequence). The CDR3 loop spans 13 amino acids. V dropped 1 base and J dropped 1 base, with 4 bases sitting between them. The CDR3 here is CASSQVENTEAFF. In nucleotides, the CDR3 is TGTGCCAGCAGCCAAGTGGAGAACACTGAAGCTTTCTTT.

CDR3 in amino acids: CASSPTLYQETQYF. The CDR3 DNA follows: TGTGCCAGCTCACCAACCCTGTACCAAGAGACCCAGTACTTC. This chain uses TRBV18 with TRBJ2-5; D is unclear. V shed 2 bases and J shed 0 bases, with 7 bases lying between them. The CDR3 consists of 14 residues. CDR1 and CDR2 (germline): KGHSH, LQKENI.